One sample yielded the 18 T cell receptor beta chains listed below, sequenced in a study of blood T cell repertoires in COVID-19. Method: immunoSEQ multiplex PCR; TCRdb's copy keeps in-frame clones and lacks some. The sample holds some 30,000 clones, 85% seen once. Sequenced sample: peripheral blood. Receptor source: a man between 60 and 70 years old with active COVID-19.

The V and J genes are TRBV6-1 and TRBJ2-5; 13 nucleotides align to TRBD2. Looked up from germline, CDR1 is MNHNS and CDR2 is SASEGT. V trimming: 0 bases; J trimming: 5 bases; junction bases outside the gene matches: 12. CDR3 length equals 19 residues. As DNA, the CDR3 is TGTGCCAGCAGTGAAGCCGGAGGGACTAGCGGGATTTTCAGGGAGACCCAGTACTTC. Amino acids: CASSEAGGTSGIFRETQYF.

The V gene is TRBV9, the J gene TRBJ2-3, with D maybe TRBD2 (6 bases). The V gene lost 0 bases and the J gene lost 2 bases, with 10 bases spanning the gap. From germline, CDR1 is SGDLS and CDR2 YYNGEE. The CDR3 contains 15 residues. DNA for the CDR3: TGTGCCAGCAGCGTAGGGGCTAGCGACACAGATACGCAGTATTTT. Protein: CASSVGASDTDTQYF.

The chain couples TRBV9 to TRBJ2-1; 8 bases map to TRBD2. Trimming at V came to 3 bases and at J to 6 bases, leaving 8 bases not matched to a gene. This CDR3 is 15 amino acids long. The germline V gene has CDR1 SGDLS and CDR2 YYNGEE. The CDR3 here is CASSATSGGGNEQFF. Written as DNA, the CDR3 is TGTGCCAGCAGCGCTACTAGCGGAGGGGGCAATGAGCAGTTCTTC.

This sequence joins TRBV15 and TRBJ2-3, with D possibly TRBD2 on 6 matching bases. The V gene lost 2 bases and the J gene lost 6 bases, with 12 bases spanning the gap. The CDR3 has 14 residues. Germline lookup yields CDR1 LNHNV and CDR2 YYDKDF (reference sequence). In nucleotides, the CDR3 is TGTGCCACCAGCAGAAAGGAGGGCCGCGATACGCAGTATTTT. This sequence encodes CATSRKEGRDTQYF. Filled out from reference TRBV15 and TRBJ2-3, the complete variable domain reads DAMVIQNPRYQVTQFGKPVTLSCSQTLNHNVMYWYQQKSSQAPKLLFHYYDKDFNNEADTPDNFQSRRPNTSFCFLDIRSPGLGDTAMYLCATSRKEGRDTQYFGPGTRLTVL.

This clone has a handful of counts. This sequence joins TRBV2 and TRBJ2-7, with 9 bases lining up with TRBD1. Germline lookup yields CDR1 SNHLY and CDR2 FYNNEI. Losses at the gene ends were 7 bases for V and 4 bases for J; bases not matched to a gene: 2. This CDR3 contains 12 residues. CDR3 bases: TGTGCCAGCAAAGACAGGGGGTACGAGCAGTACTTC. Its translation: CASKDRGYEQYF. Combining the CDR3 with reference TRBV2 and TRBJ2-7 gives the whole variable domain EPEVTQTPSHQVTQMGQEVILRCVPISNHLYFYWYRQILGQKVEFLVSFYNNEISEKSEIFDDQFSVERPDGSNFTLKIRSTKLEDSAMYFCASKDRGYEQYFGPGTRLTVT.

This chain joins TRBV2 and TRBJ2-3; D gene uncertain. With 2 bases removed from V and 2 bases from J, the gap between germline ends came to 5 bases. The CDR3 is 13 amino acids. Germline V gene lookup returns CDR1 SNHLY and CDR2 FYNNEI. This CDR3 reads CASSEPFTDTQYF. As DNA, the CDR3 is TGTGCCAGCAGTGAACCCTTCACAGATACGCAGTATTTT.

The V gene is TRBV27, the J gene TRBJ2-2, with TRBD2 matching over 13 bases. Germline-derived CDR1 and CDR2 are MNHEY and SMNVEV (reference sequence). CDR3 length: 16 amino acids. V shed 3 bases, J shed 9 bases, and the junction held 7 bases outside the gene matches. The CDR3 region has the DNA TGTGCCAGCAGTTTGAGACTAGCGGGAGGAGTACGGGAGCTGTTTTTT. Protein product: CASSLRLAGGVRELFF.

The V call is TRBV11-2, the J call TRBJ2-7, with D maybe TRBD2 (6 bases). CDR1 and CDR2 (germline): SGHAT, FQNNGV. V was trimmed by 1 base and J by 3 bases, leaving 13 bases between them. The CDR3 loop spans 15 amino acids. The CDR3 DNA reads TGTGCCAGCAGCTTAGGAAGGGGACTTTTCTACGAGCAGTACTTC. Translating it yields CASSLGRGLFYEQYF.

The chain has TRBV5-1 and TRBJ2-5; the match to TRBD2 covers 7 bases. This CDR3 has 15 residues. The trim removed 4 bases at V and 9 bases at J, leaving 15 bases unmatched. In germline, CDR1 is SGHRS, CDR2 YFSETQ. The CDR3: CASSPTPRGEAAQYF. DNA of the CDR3: TGCGCCAGCAGCCCGACACCTCGGGGGGAGGCGGCCCAGTACTTC.

This clone was observed once. The V and J genes are TRBV25-1 and TRBJ1-2; 9 positions match TRBD1. The CDR3 runs 15 residues. Germline V CDR1 and CDR2: MGHDK, SYGVNS. The V gene end was trimmed by 3 bases and the J gene end by 5 bases; junction bases not matched to a gene: 7. The CDR3 reads CASSESPTGGYGYTF. CDR3 coding DNA: TGTGCCAGCAGTGAGTCTCCGACAGGGGGATATGGCTACACCTTC.

This clone is a singleton in its sample. The gene calls are TRBV5-1 and TRBJ2-3, with D possibly being TRBD2 (6 bases). V lost 5 bases and J 0 bases, leaving 10 bases between the germline ends. The CDR3 length is 14 residues. Per germline, CDR1 SGHRS and CDR2 YFSETQ. The CDR3 spells CASSSGGSTDTQYF. The DNA of the CDR3 is TGCGCCAGCAGTAGCGGAGGGAGCACAGATACGCAGTATTTT.

This sequence joins TRBV19 and TRBJ2-1, with D possibly TRBD1 on 6 matching bases. The CDR3 is made up of 12 amino acids. V gave up 6 bases and J gave up 9 bases, with 12 bases separating them. The germline V gene has CDR1 LNHDA and CDR2 SQIVND (reference sequence). The CDR3 reads CASRDRISEQFF. The CDR3 DNA reads TGTGCCAGTAGGGACAGAATAAGTGAGCAGTTCTTC.

The chain uses TRBV4-2 and TRBJ2-5; maybe TRBD2 (5 bases). The V end was cut by 2 bases, the J end by 3 bases, with 19 bases between. The CDR3 sequence is 17 residues long. CDR1 and CDR2 from the germline V gene are LGHNA and YNFKEQ. The CDR3 DNA reads TGTGCCAGCAGCCAAACTCCGGTGGCAGAGGGTGAAGAGACCCAGTACTTC. It yields the protein CASSQTPVAEGEETQYF.

The V and J genes are TRBV11-2 and TRBJ2-1, with a weak D call TRBD1 (5 bases). Trimming took 5 bases from V and 5 from J, leaving 13 bases between them. The CDR3 runs to 14 residues. In germline, CDR1 is SGHAT, CDR2 FQNNGV. For the CDR3, the DNA is TGTGCCAGCAGCCGCCCCAGGGCCCACAATGAGCAGTTCTTC. Protein: CASSRPRAHNEQFF.

This chain joins TRBV27 and TRBJ2-1; 8 bases line up with TRBD2. V lost 8 bases, J lost 4 bases, and 10 bases stayed unmatched. Germline CDR1 reads MNHEY; CDR2 reads SMNVEV (reference sequence). The CDR3 is made up of 15 amino acids. The CDR3 DNA is TGTGCCAGCGGCAGACTAGCGCCTATTTACAATGAGCAGTTCTTC. It yields the protein CASGRLAPIYNEQFF.

The rearrangement uses TRBV3-1 (or the pseudogene TRBV3-2) and TRBJ2-3; possible D gene TRBD2, 6 bases. Trimming left V 4 bases short and J 2 bases short, with 10 bases between. Germline CDR1 is LGHDT and CDR2 is YNNKEL (reference sequence). The CDR3 spans 14 residues. CDR3 DNA sequence: TGTGCCAGCAGCCTGGGACTCGACACAGATACGCAGTATTTT. Translating it yields CASSLGLDTDTQYF.

The chain uses TRBV2 and TRBJ2-1; the match to TRBD2 covers 8 bases. This CDR3 contains 16 residues. CDR1 SNHLY and CDR2 FYNNEI come from the germline V gene. The V segment lost 2 bases and the J segment 2 bases; nucleotides outside the gene matches: 5. CDR3 in DNA: TGTGCCAGCAGTGAAAGAGCGGGAGTTACCTACAATGAGCAGTTCTTC. It encodes CASSERAGVTYNEQFF.

This chain links TRBV13 with TRBJ2-7, with D possibly matching TRBD2 (5 bases). The length of the CDR3 is 15 residues. Germline V lookup: CDR1 PRHDT, CDR2 FYEKMQ (reference sequence). Trimming shortened V by 4 bases and J by 6 bases, and 19 bases separated the two germline ends. The CDR3 DNA reads TGTGCCAGCAGCTCCGGGGTCGATTCTCGGGGCGAGCAGTACTTC. Translation: CASSSGVDSRGEQYF.